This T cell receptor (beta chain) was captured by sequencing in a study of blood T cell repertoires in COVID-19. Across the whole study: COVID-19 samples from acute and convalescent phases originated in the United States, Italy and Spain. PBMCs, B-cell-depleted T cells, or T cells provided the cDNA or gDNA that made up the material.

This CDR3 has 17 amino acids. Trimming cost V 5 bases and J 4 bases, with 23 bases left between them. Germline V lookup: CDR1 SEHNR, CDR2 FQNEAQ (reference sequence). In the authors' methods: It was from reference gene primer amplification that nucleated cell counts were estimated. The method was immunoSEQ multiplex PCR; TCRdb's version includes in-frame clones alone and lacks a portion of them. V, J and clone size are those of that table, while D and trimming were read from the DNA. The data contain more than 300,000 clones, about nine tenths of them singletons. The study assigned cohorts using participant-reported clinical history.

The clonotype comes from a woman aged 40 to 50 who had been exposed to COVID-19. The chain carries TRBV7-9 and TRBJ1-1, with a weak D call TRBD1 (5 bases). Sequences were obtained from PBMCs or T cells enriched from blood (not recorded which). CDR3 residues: CASSPQAGRLGPTEAFF. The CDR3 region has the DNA TGTGCCAGCAGCCCTCAGGCAGGGCGGTTAGGTCCCACTGAAGCTTTCTTT.